The 22 T cell receptor beta chains in this list originate from one sample, sequenced in a study of graft-versus-host responses after intestinal transplantation. The assay was immunoSEQ multiplex PCR, and TCRdb's table has in-frame clones only and misses some. The sample lists tens of thousands of clones, about 88% occurring once. Their antigens remain unidentified. The sequenced sample was unstimulated CD4+ T cells sorted from spleen or lymph node cells, obtained before transplant. Every receptor here comes from a human donor who was the organ donor for an intestinal transplant.

The chain recombines TRBV7-3 with TRBJ2-1, with a possible D match to TRBD2 (6 bases). Germline V CDR1 and CDR2: SGHTA, FQGTGA. CDR3 length: 13 residues. V lost 4 bases and J lost 8, with 12 bases in between. CDR3 protein: CASSSTRDHEQFF. DNA of the CDR3: TGTGCCAGCAGCTCGACTAGAGACCATGAGCAGTTCTTC. The full variable domain, in which reference TRBV7-3 and TRBJ2-1 provide the parts outside the CDR3, is GAGVSQTPSNKVTEKGKYVELRCDPISGHTALYWYRQSLGQGPEFLIYFQGTGAADDSGLPNDRFFAVRPEGSVSTLKIQRTERGDSAVYLCASSSTRDHEQFFGPGTRLTVL.

The chain has TRBV2 and TRBJ2-7; 12 bases map to TRBD2. Germline-derived CDR1 and CDR2 are SNHLY and FYNNEI. The junction had 7 bases not matched to a gene; V was cut back by 4 bases and J by 3 bases. The CDR3 covers 16 residues. The CDR3 DNA reads as TGTGCCAGCAGTGCGATCCGGACTAGCGGGAACTACGAGCAGTACTTC. This encodes CASSAIRTSGNYEQYF.

The chain joins TRBV19 to TRBJ2-1; no firm D call. This CDR3 is 15 amino acids long. CDR1 is LNHDA, CDR2 SQIVND, per germline (reference sequence). V was shortened by 6 bases and J by 10 bases, with 22 bases between the two germline ends. In DNA form, the CDR3 reads TGTGCCAGTAGAAAAGACTTCCTCCCCAATGAAGAGCAGTTCTTC. Its translation is CASRKDFLPNEEQFF.

This sequence joins TRBV5-1 and TRBJ2-7, with TRBD2 matching over 11 bases. CDR1 is SGHRS, CDR2 YFSETQ, per germline. The CDR3 loop spans 13 amino acids. V shed 7 bases and J 2 bases; nucleotides not matched to a gene: 2. CDR3 protein: CASRSGRAYEQYF. DNA for the CDR3: TGCGCCAGCCGTAGCGGGAGGGCCTACGAGCAGTACTTC.

J is TRBJ2-7 and V is TRBV7-9; 9 positions agree with TRBD2. This CDR3 has 15 residues. Germline trimming cut 4 bases from V and 3 bases from J; bases unmatched to any gene: 7. Germline V gene sequence: CDR1 SEHNR, CDR2 FQNEAQ (reference sequence). The CDR3 here is CASSSRGTSRYEQYF. The CDR3 bases are TGTGCCAGCAGCTCGAGGGGGACTAGCCGCTACGAGCAGTACTTC.

The V and J genes are TRBV4-1 and TRBJ1-1, with D hard to call. This CDR3 contains 16 residues. Germline CDR1 and CDR2: MGHRA and YSYEKL. V shed 4 bases and J shed 6 bases, with 21 bases lying between them. In nucleotides, the CDR3 is TGCGCCAGCAGCCGGGCCGTAGTGGCGATCCCGCCTGAAGCTTTCTTT. Protein product: CASSRAVVAIPPEAFF.

As concerns this clone: One end of the junction is discordant with germline, which a read error may explain. This chain links TRBV28 with TRBJ1-2, with no clear D. Per germline, CDR1 MDHEN and CDR2 SYDVKM. This CDR3 spans 13 amino acids. The CDR3 nucleotides read TGTGCCAGCAGTTCAGAGGACCCCGACTCCGGGAACTTC. As protein: CASSSEDPDSGNF.

Written as DNA, the CDR3 is TGCGCCAGCAGCTTGGAATGGGGGAGGGGCAGTCGGAGGATCGAGACCCAGTACTTC. Protein sequence: CASSLEWGRGSRRIETQYF. The genes are TRBV5-1 and TRBJ2-5, with 7 bases lining up with TRBD2. Germline CDR1 is SGHRS and CDR2 is YFSETQ. Unmatched junction bases numbered 19, after V lost 0 bases and J lost 5 bases. The CDR3 has 19 residues.

The rearrangement links TRBV5-1 to TRBJ1-2; 10 bases line up with TRBD1. The ends lost 0 bases at V and 6 bases at J; junction bases unmatched: 8. The V gene's germline CDR1 is SGHRS and CDR2 YFSETQ. This CDR3 has 16 residues. The CDR3: CASSLAVGTGENGYTF. Written as DNA, the CDR3 is TGCGCCAGCAGCTTGGCCGTCGGGACAGGGGAAAATGGCTACACCTTC.

V gene TRBV5-6 combines with J gene TRBJ2-1; tentatively, D is TRBD2 (6 bases). From germline, CDR1 is SGHDT and CDR2 YYEEEE. Trimming left V 6 bases short and J 7 bases short, with 17 bases between. This CDR3 is built from 14 residues. CDR3 sequence reads: CASNSGGVGNEQFF. The CDR3 coding sequence is TGTGCCAGCAACTCTGGAGGGGTCGGGAATGAGCAGTTCTTC.

CDR3: CASSEWTIQETQYF. CDR3 in DNA: TGTGCCAGCAGTGAATGGACAATCCAAGAGACCCAGTACTTC. The rearrangement links TRBV6-1 to TRBJ2-5, with D maybe TRBD1 (5 bases). Trimming took 2 bases from V and 1 from J, leaving 8 bases between them. The germline V gene has CDR1 MNHNS and CDR2 SASEGT. The CDR3 is 14 amino acids.

Turning to this clone: The germline gene is not matched at one end of the junction; a read error may be the cause. Other DNA sequences in this sample translate to the same CDR3. V is TRBV7-3 and J is TRBJ1-2; TRBD1 matches at 8 bases. This CDR3 region has 13 residues. Germline V lookup: CDR1 SGHTA, CDR2 FQGTGA. CDR3 loop: CASSLTGGYGYTF. The CDR3 DNA is TGTGCCAGCAGTTTAACAGGGGGCTATGGCTACACCTTC.

This clone occurred a few times. V and J are TRBV30 and TRBJ1-5; 8 bases map to TRBD1. The J segment lost 7 bases and the V segment lost 1 base, leaving 3 bases of the junction unmatched. The CDR3 has 13 residues. In germline, CDR1 is GTSNPN, CDR2 SVGIG (reference sequence). The CDR3 region is CAWSGDRIQPQHF. The CDR3, as DNA: TGTGCCTGGAGTGGGGACAGGATACAGCCCCAGCATTTT.

The V and J genes are TRBV5-4 and TRBJ2-1; the match to TRBD1 covers 10 bases. Unmatched junction bases numbered 6, after V lost 5 bases and J lost 7 bases. Germline V CDR1 and CDR2: SGHNT, YYREEE (reference sequence). CDR3 length: 14 residues. DNA for the CDR3: TGTGCCAGCAGAAGACAGGGGGCCGAAAATGAGCAGTTCTTC. It codes for CASRRQGAENEQFF.

This rearrangement joins TRBV5-4 to TRBJ2-7, with D uncertain. V lost 0 bases to trimming and J lost 0 bases, with 13 bases between them. This CDR3 contains 16 residues. The germline CDR1 and CDR2 sequences are SGHNT and YYREEE (reference sequence). The CDR3: CASSLEAGGSSYEQYF. The CDR3 nucleotides are TGTGCCAGCAGCTTGGAGGCAGGTGGATCCTCCTACGAGCAGTACTTC.

The genes are TRBV7-2 and TRBJ2-2; 13 bases match TRBD2. Germline CDR1 and CDR2: SGHTA and FQGNSA. CDR3 length: 17 amino acids. With 0 bases clipped from V and 4 bases from J, the junction kept 2 bases outside the gene matches. The CDR3 DNA follows: TGTGCCAGCAGCTTAGCGACTAGCGGGAGGATCACCGGGGAGCTGTTTTTT. This codes for CASSLATSGRITGELFF.

J is TRBJ2-4 and V is TRBV28; 8 bases fit TRBD1. The CDR3 spans 16 residues. Germline V lookup: CDR1 MDHEN, CDR2 SYDVKM. V was pared by 4 bases and J by 0 bases, with 5 bases of the junction left unmatched. The CDR3 DNA follows: TGTGCCAGCAGTTCCCCAGGGGGCCGAGCCAAAAACATTCAGTACTTC. Its protein is CASSSPGGRAKNIQYF.

Only one count was recorded for this clone. DNA for the CDR3: TGTGCCAGCAGTTCCACAGGGGATCAGCCCCAGCATTTT. Translated, it gives CASSSTGDQPQHF. V usage is TRBV6-5 and J usage is TRBJ1-5, with 7 positions matching TRBD1. The V segment lost 4 bases and the J segment 5 bases; nucleotides outside the gene matches: 2. In germline, CDR1 is MNHEY, CDR2 SVGAGI. The CDR3 contains 13 residues.

This sequence joins TRBV30 and TRBJ1-1; D gene unclear. The CDR3 covers 12 residues. The ends were cut back, 2 bases at V and 4 bases at J, with 8 bases in the middle. Germline loops: CDR1 GTSNPN, CDR2 SVGIG (reference sequence). The CDR3 sequence is CAWSLPGTEAFF. The CDR3 DNA reads TGTGCCTGGAGTCTACCCGGCACTGAAGCTTTCTTT. Full variable domain (remainder filled in from reference TRBV30 and TRBJ1-1): SQTIHQWPATLVQPVGSPLSLECTVEGTSNPNLYWYRQAAGRGLQLLFYSVGIGQISSEVPQNLSASRPQDRQFILSSKKLLLSDSGFYLCAWSLPGTEAFFGQGTRLTVV.

This clone showed up just once. This sequence joins TRBV4-1 and TRBJ2-3; D might be TRBD2 (5 bases). Trimming removed 0 bases at V and 1 base at J, with 17 bases between. Germline-derived CDR1 and CDR2 are MGHRA and YSYEKL. This CDR3 is 18 amino acids long. Here the CDR3 reads CASSQDRGRRWGTDTQYF. The CDR3, as DNA: TGCGCCAGCAGCCAAGACCGAGGGCGGAGGTGGGGCACAGATACGCAGTATTTT.

This chain links TRBV30 with TRBJ1-6; 7 positions match TRBD1. CDR3 length: 15 amino acids. Germline V lookup: CDR1 GTSNPN, CDR2 SVGIG (reference sequence). V dropped 1 base and J dropped 8; count of bases not matched to a gene: 8. The CDR3 loop is CAWSGADRRDSPLHF. The CDR3 coding sequence is TGTGCCTGGAGTGGAGCGGACAGGCGGGATTCACCCCTCCACTTT. The full variable domain, its missing parts supplied by reference TRBV30 and TRBJ1-6, is SQTIHQWPATLVQPVGSPLSLECTVEGTSNPNLYWYRQAAGRGLQLLFYSVGIGQISSEVPQNLSASRPQDRQFILSSKKLLLSDSGFYLCAWSGADRRDSPLHFGNGTRLTVT.

V usage is TRBV7-3 and J usage is TRBJ2-3; D is possibly TRBD1 (5 bases). CDR1 SGHTA and CDR2 FQGTGA come from the germline V gene. The V and J ends lost 5 bases and 1 base respectively, with 7 bases between them. This CDR3 has 13 residues. CDR3 sequence (DNA): TGTGCCAGCAGCGCACAGGGCACAGATACGCAGTATTTT. Translating it yields CASSAQGTDTQYF.